The TCR beta chain under discussion was sequenced for a study of blood T cell repertoires in COVID-19. Study-level background: Spain, Italy and the United States supplied samples that represented acute and convalescent COVID-19. The cDNA or gDNA used as material had been derived from T cells, B-cell-depleted T cells, or PBMCs.

CDR1 and CDR2 from the germline V gene are SNHLY and FYNNEI. The V and J ends lost 6 bases and 7 bases respectively, with 13 bases between them. The length of the CDR3 is 13 residues. Per the authors' pipeline: Reference gene primer amplification in the assay estimated nucleated cell counts. TCRdb's table, derived via immunoSEQ multiplex PCR, lists solely in-frame clones and lacks some. V and J calls and clone size follow that table, whereas D and trimming were derived from the DNA. The table lists 66,000 or so clones, about 82% of them singletons. The TCR comes from a man aged 50 or older with active COVID-19. Material for sequencing was peripheral blood. The chain combines TRBV2 with TRBJ1-5; D may be TRBD1 (5 bases). This CDR3 is CASRTGGGQPQHF. The CDR3 coding sequence is TGTGCCAGCAGGACTGGCGGGGGACAGCCCCAGCATTTT.